These T cell receptor beta chains were read from a single sample in a study of blood T cell repertoires in COVID-19. The protocol was immunoSEQ multiplex PCR, while the TCRdb copy is restricted to in-frame clones and leaves out a portion. The table includes 310,000 or so clones, approximately 86% detected once. Material: peripheral blood. These receptors were obtained from a man aged 25-45 years with COVID-19, enrolled during active disease. CDR3s include the opening cysteine and the closing phenylalanine or tryptophan.

J,V,CDR3
TRBJ1-6,TRBV4-3,CASSQDQGISYNSPLHF
TRBJ1-2,TRBV4-2,CASSYGTDTNYGYTF
TRBJ2-1,TRBV5-1,CASRFEWAGGPEFF
TRBJ2-3,TRBV28,CASSFATGLTTDTQYF
TRBJ1-1,TRBV6-6,CASSPIRTQNTEAFF
TRBJ2-1,TRBV18,CASSPIGDTASYNEQFF
TRBJ2-5,TRBV6-5,CASSYIQGSQETQYF
TRBJ2-7,TRBV29-1,CSVRPRLGYEQYF
TRBJ2-7,TRBV19,CASRGERGGRYEQYF
TRBJ2-2,TRBV5-1,CASSPLRGDTGELFF
TRBJ1-4,TRBV20-1,CSASDGQNEKLFF
TRBJ1-6,TRBV9,CASSPTGGSSPLHF
TRBJ1-2,TRBV7-9,CASSSNGQGNGYTF
TRBJ1-5,TRBV7-8,CASSLGTGVHQPQHF
TRBJ1-2,TRBV10-3,CAIREPGQRANYGYTF
TRBJ2-3,TRBV15,CATSRDAGRRADTQYF
TRBJ1-5,TRBV18,CASSPTGNQPQHF
TRBJ1-4,TRBV12-3/TRBV12-4,CASSPRGNEKLFF
TRBJ1-1,TRBV25-1,CASSEYKQAEAFF
TRBJ2-3,TRBV4-2,CASSQRRYTDTQYF
TRBJ2-3,TRBV4-1,CASSQESFDSATDTQYF
TRBJ1-5,TRBV7-8,CASSIGTGDGQPQHF
TRBJ1-2,TRBV10-3,CAISVGTGGEIGYTF
TRBJ2-6,TRBV6-5,CASRATGFGANVLTF
TRBJ1-4,TRBV30,CAWSPTGINEKLFF
TRBJ2-2,TRBV28,CASPSRAGELFF
TRBJ1-2,TRBV28,CASGPNSRGYTF
TRBJ2-1,TRBV4-1,CASSPLVGGAHSYNEQFF
TRBJ2-3,TRBV5-6,CASSLWAGGRITDTQYF
TRBJ2-1,TRBV24-1,CATSDGTVFEQFF
TRBJ2-1,TRBV7-3,CASSSGLWRGNEQFF
TRBJ1-2,TRBV19,CASRGTGGTNYGYTF
TRBJ2-7,TRBV3-1/TRBV3-2,CASSQNGLSYEQYF
TRBJ1-6,TRBV30,CAWSGRQRYNSPLHF
TRBJ2-7,TRBV7-9,CASSLEAGGPDEQYF
TRBJ2-1,TRBV7-2,CASSFHSGRANNEQFF